Following are 30 T cell receptor beta chains from one sample sequenced in a study of CD4 and CD8 cells across lung adenocarcinoma regions. Via MiXCR, TCRdb re-called the PCR reads, giving one row per CDR3 protein. The sample lists about 25,000 distinct CDR3 sequences; around 52% were seen once. The sequencing input was CD4+ T cells from the center of a lung tumor. Receptor source: a male donor with lung adenocarcinoma. The CD4 and CD8 labels of this study may be unreliable.

This clonotype is medium-sized in the sample. The V and J genes are TRBV10-1 and TRBJ2-5; TRBD2 is a possible D gene (7 bases). The DNA end is a closer match to TRBJ2-7, so the J assignment may be wrong. Germline V gene lookup returns CDR1 WNHNN and CDR2 SYGVQD (reference sequence). The CDR3 spans 14 residues. The CDR3: CASSEGGEGGEQYF. The CDR3 bases are TGCGCCAGCAGTGAGGGGGGGGAAGGGGGCGAGCAGTACTTC.

This clonotype was detected ten times or more. The chain uses TRBV6-1 and TRBJ2-7, with 12 bases identical to TRBD2. Germline V gene sequence: CDR1 MNHNS, CDR2 SASEGT. This CDR3 comprises 15 residues. The trim removed 1 base at V and 6 bases at J, leaving 4 bases unmatched. In DNA form, the CDR3 reads TGTGCCAGCAGTGAAGGGACTAGCGGGACTCTCGAGCAGTACTTC. Protein: CASSEGTSGTLEQYF.

The count of this clonotype is one. The junction shows a germline mismatch at one end, possibly a read error. The chain recombines TRBV6-1 with TRBJ2-4, with TRBD2 matching over 8 bases. The CDR3 is made up of 14 amino acids. Germline CDR1 MNHNS, CDR2 SASEGT. The CDR3: CGSTGGAAKNTQYF. The CDR3 DNA reads as TGTGGCAGCACGGGGGGGGCGGCCAAAAACACGCAGTACTTC.

At least ten counts were recorded for this clonotype. The chain links TRBV6-5 to TRBJ2-6; 12 bases are shared with TRBD2. The germline V gene encodes CDR1 MNHEY and CDR2 SVGAGI. V dropped 2 bases and J dropped 1; count of bases not matched to a gene: 0. The CDR3 sequence is 17 residues long. This CDR3 reads CASSYGTSGSGANVLTF. In DNA, the CDR3 is TGTGCCAGCAGTTACGGGACTAGCGGGTCTGGGGCCAACGTCCTGACTTTC.

On this clonotype itself: This clone may be a read error of a much larger clone one base away. The V call is TRBV6-5, the J call TRBJ1-5; no reliable D call. There are 13 residues in the CDR3. Germline V gene lookup returns CDR1 MNHEY and CDR2 SVGAGI. CDR3 nucleotide sequence: TGTGCCAGCAGTTCTACCCGGGATCAGCCCCACCATTTT. It codes for CASSSTRDQPHHF.

By sample fraction, this clonotype is medium-sized. The rearrangement joins TRBV10-3 to TRBJ2-7, with 9 nucleotides matching TRBD1. With 5 bases clipped from V and 1 base from J, the junction kept 6 bases outside the gene matches. Germline V gene lookup returns CDR1 ENHRY and CDR2 SYGVKD. The CDR3 covers 15 residues. Written as DNA, the CDR3 is TGTGCCATCAGTTACGGACAGGGGCATTCCTACGAGCAGTACTTC. Translating it yields CAISYGQGHSYEQYF.

This clonotype has more than one count but fewer than ten. The chain links TRBV12-3 or TRBV12-4 to TRBJ2-6; D is undetermined. The CDR3 contains 13 residues. With 5 bases removed from V and 0 bases from J, the gap between germline ends came to 2 bases. The CDR3 loop reads CASSRSGANVLTF. DNA of the CDR3: TGTGCCAGCAGTCGCTCTGGGGCCAACGTCCTGACTTTC.

As to this clonotype: It may be a read error: a sequence one base away is much more abundant. The rearrangement uses TRBV6-1 and TRBJ2-1; 11 bases agree with TRBD1. The V segment lost 2 bases and the J segment 10 bases; nucleotides outside the gene matches: 7. Germline CDR1 is MNHNS and CDR2 is SASEGT. This CDR3 region has 15 residues. Written as DNA, the CDR3 is TGTGCCAGCAGTGAAAAGGACAGGGGGCTTTCCGAGCAGTTCTTC. Its protein product is CASSEKDRGLSEQFF.

This clonotype was detected many times. V gene TRBV7-6 combines with J gene TRBJ2-1; D may be TRBD1 (5 bases). Trimming took off 1 base at V and 5 bases at J, with 9 bases between the two ends. The germline CDR1 and CDR2 sequences are SGHVS and FNYEAQ. CDR3 length: 14 amino acids. The DNA of the CDR3 is TGTGCCAGCAGCTTAGGACAGTCTGACAATGAGCAGTTCTTC. Encoded protein: CASSLGQSDNEQFF.

The chain employs TRBV28 and TRBJ2-1; D is perhaps TRBD1 or TRBD2 (6 bases each). The DNA matches TRBJ2-7 better at its end, which makes the J call doubtful. Looked up from germline, CDR1 is MDHEN and CDR2 is SYDVKM. There are 15 residues in the CDR3. As DNA, the CDR3 is TGTGCCAGCAGTTTCTATAGCGGCAGGGGCTACGAGCAGTACTTC. Residues: CASSFYSGRGYEQYF.

V usage is TRBV5-1 and J usage is TRBJ2-5, with D unclear. The CDR3 sequence is 13 residues long. Germline CDR1 is SGHRS and CDR2 is YFSETQ. The V gene lost 4 bases and the J gene lost 0 bases, with 7 bases spanning the gap. This CDR3 is CASSIQYQETQYF. DNA for the CDR3: TGCGCCAGCAGCATACAGTACCAAGAGACCCAGTACTTC.

J is TRBJ2-3 and V is TRBV6-5; weak D call: TRBD1 (6 bases). This CDR3 is built from 15 residues. Germline lookup yields CDR1 MNHEY and CDR2 SVGAGI. V lost 2 bases and J lost 11, with 20 bases in between. Written as DNA, the CDR3 is TGTGCCAGCAGTTACCGGGACAACTATTACAATGAGCAGTATTTT. It is translated as CASSYRDNYYNEQYF.

The V call is TRBV10-1, the J call TRBJ2-1; TRBD2 matches at 7 bases. Germline CDR1 is WNHNN and CDR2 is SYGVQD (reference sequence). This CDR3 spans 16 amino acids. V was pared by 6 bases and J by 2 bases, with 10 bases of the junction left unmatched. DNA for the CDR3: TGCGCCAGCAGAAGAAAAGCGGGGTGTACCTACAATGAGCAGTTCTTC. Protein sequence: CASRRKAGCTYNEQFF.

Notes on this clonotype: One end of the junction varies from germline; a read error may be responsible. The chain is built from TRBV10-3 and TRBJ2-5; D uncertain. The J call is in doubt because the DNA end fits TRBJ2-3 better. CDR3 size: 15 residues. From germline, CDR1 is ENHRY and CDR2 SYGVKD. CDR3 bases: TGTGCCCTCAGACTCCAGGCTGGGATTCCAGAGACGCAGTATTTT. It translates to CALRLQAGIPETQYF.

This clonotype was observed many times. The rearrangement joins TRBV7-8 to TRBJ2-2; 7 bases map to TRBD2. This CDR3 contains 16 residues. Trimming took 5 bases from V and 1 from J; bases not matched to a gene: 7. CDR1 SGHVS and CDR2 FQNEAQ come from the germline V gene. The DNA for the CDR3 is TGTGCCAGCAGCCACATAGCGGGTGTGAACACCGGGGAGCTGTTTTTT. This gives the protein CASSHIAGVNTGELFF.

There are a few counts of this clonotype. The CDR3 bases are TGTGCCAGCAGCTTGGATGGAGGGGGACGAGAGACAGATACGCAGTATTTT. Protein sequence: CASSLDGGGRETDTQYF. V is TRBV7-3 and J is TRBJ2-3; D is possibly TRBD1 or TRBD2 (6 bases each). The CDR3 totals 17 residues. V lost 3 bases and J 3 bases, leaving 19 bases between the germline ends. Germline CDR1 and CDR2: SGHTA and FQGTGA.

This clonotype was recorded at least ten times. The chain carries TRBV7-8 and TRBJ2-5; 8 bases are a match to TRBD2. This CDR3 spans 15 amino acids. Germline CDR1 SGHVS, CDR2 FQNEAQ. With 5 bases clipped from V and 2 bases from J, the junction kept 7 bases outside the gene matches. In DNA, the CDR3 is TGTGCCAGCAGCGATAGCGGGATGAGGCAAGAGACCCAGTACTTC. It codes for CASSDSGMRQETQYF.

The chain links TRBV5-1 to TRBJ2-2, with 9 bases fitting TRBD2. The J call may be wrong; the DNA end is better matched by TRBJ2-3. Germline CDR1 SGHRS, CDR2 YFSETQ. This CDR3 region has 15 residues. The CDR3 coding sequence is TGCGCCAGCAGCCCTAGCGGGACCTTCGGCGGGGCGCAGTATTTT. Protein: CASSPSGTFGGAQYF.

To note about this clonotype: One end of the junction varies from germline; a read error may be responsible. The J gene is TRBJ2-5, the V gene TRBV6-1, with a weak D call TRBD2 (5 bases). This CDR3 region has 17 residues. The germline CDR1 and CDR2 sequences are MNHNS and SASEGT. This chain's CDR3 is CASSRDPAGGYTETQYF. CDR3 DNA: TGTGCCAGCAGTAGAGACCCCGCGGGCGGATACACAGAGACCCAGTATTTC.

This clonotype was found many times. V gene TRBV14 combines with J gene TRBJ2-3; either TRBD1 or TRBD2 may fit D (5 bases each). Germline CDR1 and CDR2: SGHDN and FVKESK. The CDR3 consists of 15 residues. V was pared by 6 bases and J by 2 bases, with 15 bases between. Here the CDR3 DNA reads TGTGCCAGCAGGCAAACCGGGACCAACACAGATACGCAGTATTTT. It codes for CASRQTGTNTDTQYF.

This clonotype appeared many times. The rearrangement uses TRBV7-2 and TRBJ2-3; a possible D gene is TRBD1 (6 bases). This CDR3 has 15 residues. The germline V gene has CDR1 SGHTA and CDR2 FQGNSA. Trimming removed 0 bases at V and 5 bases at J, with 12 bases between. CDR3 sequence: CASSLAGHFEDTQYF. As DNA, the CDR3 is TGTGCCAGCAGCTTAGCGGGACACTTTGAAGATACGCAGTATTTT. The variable domain in full, completed from reference TRBV7-2 and TRBJ2-3, reads GAGVSQSPSNKVTEKGKDVELRCDPISGHTALYWYRQSLGQGLEFLIYFQGNSAPDKSGLPSDRFSAERTGGSVSTLTIQRTQQEDSAVYLCASSLAGHFEDTQYFGPGTRLTVL.

The chain couples TRBV6-1 to TRBJ2-1, with 10 bases lining up with TRBD2. Germline assignment: CDR1 MNHNS and CDR2 SASEGT. Losses at the gene ends were 0 bases for V and 7 bases for J; bases not matched to a gene: 3. The CDR3 is made up of 15 amino acids. DNA for the CDR3: TGTGCCAGCAGTGAAGCGCTAGCGGGAGAAAATGAGCAGTTCTTC. As protein: CASSEALAGENEQFF.

This clonotype was recorded at least ten times. A read error may account for a junction end that differs from germline. The chain combines TRBV6-5 with TRBJ2-2; TRBD2 aligns across 12 bases. The CDR3 contains 19 residues. Germline values: CDR1 MNHEY, CDR2 SVGAGI. The CDR3 region is CASSYSTSGRPGYTGELFF. The CDR3 DNA follows: TGTGCCAGCAGCTACTCAACTAGCGGGAGGCCGGGGTACACCGGGGAGCTGTTTTTT.

This sequence joins TRBV6-1 and TRBJ2-3; TRBD2 matches at 8 bases. The germline CDR1 and CDR2 sequences are MNHNS and SASEGT. Trimming removed 9 bases from V and 9 bases from J; junction bases left unmatched: 17. This CDR3 contains 15 residues. CDR3 sequence (DNA): TGTGCCAGTCACTTGAAACAAGCGGGAGCCGGGACGCAGTATTTT. Translating gives CASHLKQAGAGTQYF.

This clonotype counts as medium-sized (0.01 to 0.1%). The junction and the germline gene differ at one end; a read error may be behind it. The chain is built from TRBV27 and TRBJ2-1; 9 positions agree with TRBD1. Germline lookup yields CDR1 MNHEY and CDR2 SMNVEV (reference sequence). This CDR3 spans 10 amino acids. CDR3 protein: CASSSGQGYF. CDR3 nucleotide sequence: TGTGCCAGCAGTTCGGGACAGGGATACTTC.

Comment on this clonotype: Just one base apart from a much larger clone, this may be a read error. The gene calls are TRBV7-2 and TRBJ2-1, with TRBD2 matching over 11 bases. J gave up 13 bases and V 5 bases, and 16 bases lay outside the gene matches. The length of the CDR3 is 16 residues. CDR1 and CDR2 from the germline V gene are SGHTA and FQGNSA. CDR3 nucleotides: TGTGCCAGCAGCCCCGGGACTAGCGGAAACCAAGAGACCCAGTTCTTC. Protein product: CASSPGTSGNQETQFF.

With regard to this clonotype: The CDR3 ends on some other residue instead of the conserved phenylalanine or tryptophan, so this is likely a read error. The DNA is omitted, as the CDR3 cannot be located on it reliably, and the CDR3 follows TCRdb's listing. The chain links TRBV6-1 to TRBJ1-4. The CDR3 comprises 9 residues, both ends counted. Germline CDR1 and CDR2: MNHNS and SASEGT. The CDR3 loop reads CASSEGRDT.

This clonotype was recorded at least ten times. This rearrangement joins TRBV6-1 to TRBJ1-6; possibly TRBD1 for D (6 bases). V was clipped by 2 bases and J by 9 bases, with 11 bases between them. CDR1 MNHNS and CDR2 SASEGT come from the germline V gene. This CDR3 has 14 amino acids. CDR3 in amino acids: CASSETGPVSPLHF. In DNA, the CDR3 is TGTGCCAGCAGTGAAACAGGGCCGGTTTCACCCCTCCACTTT.

The chain joins TRBV10-1 to TRBJ2-1; 8 bases align to TRBD2. The CDR3 length is 15 residues. Germline V lookup: CDR1 WNHNN, CDR2 SYGVQD (reference sequence). V shed 2 bases, J shed 7 bases, and the junction held 7 bases outside the gene matches. CDR3 region: CASSEPGLGGNEQFF. Written as DNA, the CDR3 is TGCGCCAGCAGTGAGCCGGGACTAGGGGGGAATGAGCAGTTCTTC.

This clonotype was counted between two and nine times. This chain connects TRBV6-1 to TRBJ1-1; D uncertain. This CDR3 contains 15 residues. Trimming pared 5 bases from V and 0 bases from J, leaving 13 bases between. Germline lookup yields CDR1 MNHNS and CDR2 SASEGT. The CDR3 loop is CASSTAPGVNTEAFF. CDR3 nucleotide sequence: TGTGCCAGCAGTACCGCTCCCGGAGTGAACACTGAAGCTTTCTTT.